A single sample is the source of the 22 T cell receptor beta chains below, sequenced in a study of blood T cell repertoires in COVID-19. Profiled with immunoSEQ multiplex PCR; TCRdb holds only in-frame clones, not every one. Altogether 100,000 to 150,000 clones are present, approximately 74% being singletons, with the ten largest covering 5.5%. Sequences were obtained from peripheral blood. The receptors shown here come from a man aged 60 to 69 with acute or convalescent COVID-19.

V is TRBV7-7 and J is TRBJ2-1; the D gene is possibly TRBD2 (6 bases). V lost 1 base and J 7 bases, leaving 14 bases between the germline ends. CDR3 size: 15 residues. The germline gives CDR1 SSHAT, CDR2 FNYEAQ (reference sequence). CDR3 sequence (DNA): TGTGCCAGCAGCTTAGTTGGCGGAAGCGGGAATGAGCAGTTCTTC. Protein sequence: CASSLVGGSGNEQFF.

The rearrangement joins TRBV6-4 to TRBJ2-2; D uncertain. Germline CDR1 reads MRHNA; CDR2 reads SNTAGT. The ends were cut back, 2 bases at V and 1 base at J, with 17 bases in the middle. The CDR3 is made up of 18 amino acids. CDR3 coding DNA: TGTGCCAGCAGTGACGAATTTGCCGGGTATGGGAACACCGGGGAGCTGTTTTTT. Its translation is CASSDEFAGYGNTGELFF.

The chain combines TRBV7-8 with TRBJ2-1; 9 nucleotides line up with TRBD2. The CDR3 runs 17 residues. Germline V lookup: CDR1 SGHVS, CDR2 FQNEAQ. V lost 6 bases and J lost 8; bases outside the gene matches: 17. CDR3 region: CASRQRPGLAPKDEQFF. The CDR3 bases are TGTGCCAGCAGACAACGGCCGGGACTAGCTCCTAAAGATGAGCAGTTCTTC.

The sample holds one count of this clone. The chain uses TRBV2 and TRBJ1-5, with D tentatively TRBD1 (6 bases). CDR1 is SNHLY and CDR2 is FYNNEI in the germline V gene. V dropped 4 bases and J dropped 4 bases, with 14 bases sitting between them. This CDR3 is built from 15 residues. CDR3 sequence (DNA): TGTGCCAGCAGTGGATCGACAGGATGGAATCAGCCCCAGCATTTT. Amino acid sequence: CASSGSTGWNQPQHF. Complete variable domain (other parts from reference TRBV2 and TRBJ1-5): EPEVTQTPSHQVTQMGQEVILRCVPISNHLYFYWYRQILGQKVEFLVSFYNNEISEKSEIFDDQFSVERPDGSNFTLKIRSTKLEDSAMYFCASSGSTGWNQPQHFGDGTRLSIL.

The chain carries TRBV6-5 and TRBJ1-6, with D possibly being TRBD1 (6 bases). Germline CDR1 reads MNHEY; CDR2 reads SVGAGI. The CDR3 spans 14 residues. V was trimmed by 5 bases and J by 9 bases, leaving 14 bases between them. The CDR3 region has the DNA TGTGCCAGCAGTCCGAGGGGGAGGGGTTCACCCCTCCACTTT. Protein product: CASSPRGRGSPLHF.

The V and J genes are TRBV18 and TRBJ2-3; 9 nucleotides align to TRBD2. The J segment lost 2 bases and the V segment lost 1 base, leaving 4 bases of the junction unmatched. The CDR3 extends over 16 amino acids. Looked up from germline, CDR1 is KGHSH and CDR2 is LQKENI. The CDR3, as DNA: TGTGCCAGCTCACCACGGACTAGCGACTACACAGATACGCAGTATTTT. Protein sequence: CASSPRTSDYTDTQYF. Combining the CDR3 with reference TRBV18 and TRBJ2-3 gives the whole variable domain NAGVMQNPRHLVRRRGQEARLRCSPMKGHSHVYWYRQLPEEGLKFMVYLQKENIIDESGMPKERFSAEFPKEGPSILRIQQVVRGDSAAYFCASSPRTSDYTDTQYFGPGTRLTVL.

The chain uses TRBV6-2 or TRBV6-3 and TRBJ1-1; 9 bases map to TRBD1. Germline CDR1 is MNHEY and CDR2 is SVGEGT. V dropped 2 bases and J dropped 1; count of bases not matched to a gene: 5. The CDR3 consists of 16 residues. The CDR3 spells CASSYGQGISNTEAFF. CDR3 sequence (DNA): TGTGCCAGCAGTTACGGACAGGGGATATCGAACACTGAAGCTTTCTTT.

CDR3 DNA: TGTGCCAGCAGTTTTGGGCAGGGGCGTGAAAAACTGTTTTTT. Translation gives CASSFGQGREKLFF. The chain has TRBV27 and TRBJ1-4; maybe TRBD1 (6 bases). CDR3 length equals 14 residues. Germline values: CDR1 MNHEY, CDR2 SMNVEV (reference sequence). V was pared by 3 bases and J by 7 bases, with 12 bases between.

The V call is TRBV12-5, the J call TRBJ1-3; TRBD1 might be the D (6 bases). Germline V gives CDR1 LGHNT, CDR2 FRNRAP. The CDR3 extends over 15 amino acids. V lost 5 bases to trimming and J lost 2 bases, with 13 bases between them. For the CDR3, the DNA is TGTGCTAGTGGTCTAACACAGGGCACTGGAAACACCATATATTTT. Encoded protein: CASGLTQGTGNTIYF.

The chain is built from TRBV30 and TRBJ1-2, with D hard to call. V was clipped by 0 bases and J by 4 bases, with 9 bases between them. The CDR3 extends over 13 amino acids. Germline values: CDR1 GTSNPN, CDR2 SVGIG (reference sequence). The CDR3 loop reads CAWSVEGSYGYTF. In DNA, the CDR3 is TGTGCCTGGAGTGTAGAGGGAAGCTATGGCTACACCTTC.

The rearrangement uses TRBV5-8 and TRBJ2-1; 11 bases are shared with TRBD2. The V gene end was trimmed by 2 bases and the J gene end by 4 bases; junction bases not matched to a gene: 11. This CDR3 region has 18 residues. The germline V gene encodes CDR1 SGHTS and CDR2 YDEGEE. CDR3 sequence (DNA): TGTGCCAGCAGCTTCATAGCGGGAGGGCGCCGATATTACAATGAGCAGTTCTTC. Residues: CASSFIAGGRRYYNEQFF.

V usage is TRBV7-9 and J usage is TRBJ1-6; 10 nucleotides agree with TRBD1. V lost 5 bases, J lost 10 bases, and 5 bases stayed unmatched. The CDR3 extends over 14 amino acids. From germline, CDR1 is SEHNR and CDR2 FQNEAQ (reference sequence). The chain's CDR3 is CASSPGTGASPLHF. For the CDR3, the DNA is TGTGCCAGCAGCCCCGGGACAGGGGCCTCACCCCTCCACTTT.

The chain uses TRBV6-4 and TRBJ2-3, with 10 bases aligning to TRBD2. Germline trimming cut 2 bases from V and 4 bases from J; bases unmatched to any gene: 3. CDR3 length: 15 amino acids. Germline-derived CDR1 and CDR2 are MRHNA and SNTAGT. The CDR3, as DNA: TGTGCCAGCAGTGACGGGACTAGCGATTCAGATACGCAGTATTTT. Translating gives CASSDGTSDSDTQYF.

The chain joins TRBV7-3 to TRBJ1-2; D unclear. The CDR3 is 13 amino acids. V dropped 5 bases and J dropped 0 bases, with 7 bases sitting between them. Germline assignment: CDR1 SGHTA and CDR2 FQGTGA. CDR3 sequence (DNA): TGTGCCAGCAGCCTCAGTTCTAACTATGGCTACACCTTC. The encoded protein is CASSLSSNYGYTF.

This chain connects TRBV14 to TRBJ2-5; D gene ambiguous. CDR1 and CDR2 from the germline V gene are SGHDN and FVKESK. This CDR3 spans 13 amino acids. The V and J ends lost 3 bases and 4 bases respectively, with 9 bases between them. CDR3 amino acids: CASSHPSGETQYF. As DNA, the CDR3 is TGTGCCAGCAGCCACCCCTCGGGAGAGACCCAGTACTTC.

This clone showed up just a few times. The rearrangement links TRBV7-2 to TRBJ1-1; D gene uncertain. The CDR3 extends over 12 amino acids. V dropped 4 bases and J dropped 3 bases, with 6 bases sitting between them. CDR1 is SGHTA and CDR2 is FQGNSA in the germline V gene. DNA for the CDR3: TGTGCCAGCAGCTCCACATACACTGAAGCTTTCTTT. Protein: CASSSTYTEAFF.

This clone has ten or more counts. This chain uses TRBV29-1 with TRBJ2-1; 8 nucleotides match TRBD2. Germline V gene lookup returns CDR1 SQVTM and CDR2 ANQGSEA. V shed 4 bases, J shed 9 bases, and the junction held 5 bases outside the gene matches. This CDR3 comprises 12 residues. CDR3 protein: CSVGTSFGEQFF. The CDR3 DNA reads TGCAGCGTTGGGACTAGCTTTGGTGAGCAGTTCTTC.

CDR3 sequence reads: CASTRGAEAFF. The DNA for the CDR3 is TGTGCCAGTACCAGGGGGGCTGAAGCTTTCTTT. The V gene is TRBV19, the J gene TRBJ1-1; 7 positions match TRBD1. V lost 7 bases, J lost 6 bases, and 2 bases stayed unmatched. The germline CDR1 and CDR2 sequences are LNHDA and SQIVND (reference sequence). This CDR3 spans 11 amino acids.

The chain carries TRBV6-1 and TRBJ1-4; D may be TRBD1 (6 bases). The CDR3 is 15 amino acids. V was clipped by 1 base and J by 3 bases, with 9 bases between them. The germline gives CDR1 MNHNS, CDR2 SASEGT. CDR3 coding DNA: TGTGCCAGCAGTGAAGAGCACAGGGCTAATGAAAAACTGTTTTTT. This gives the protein CASSEEHRANEKLFF.

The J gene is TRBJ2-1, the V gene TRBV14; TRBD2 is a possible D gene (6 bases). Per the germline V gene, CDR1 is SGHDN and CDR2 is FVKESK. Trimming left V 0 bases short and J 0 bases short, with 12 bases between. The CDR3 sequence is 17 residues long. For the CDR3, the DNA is TGTGCCAGCAGCCAAGATCCCGTGGGGGGCTCCTACAATGAGCAGTTCTTC. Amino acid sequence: CASSQDPVGGSYNEQFF.

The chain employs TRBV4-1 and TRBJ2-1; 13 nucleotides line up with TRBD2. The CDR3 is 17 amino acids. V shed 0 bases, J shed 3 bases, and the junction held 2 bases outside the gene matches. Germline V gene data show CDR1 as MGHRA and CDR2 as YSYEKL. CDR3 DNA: TGCGCCAGCAGCCAAGATAGGACTAGCGGGAGCTACAATGAGCAGTTCTTC. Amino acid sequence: CASSQDRTSGSYNEQFF.

The CDR3 spells CATSRGTAGGVTDTQYF. The CDR3 coding sequence is TGTGCCACCAGCAGAGGTACAGCGGGGGGAGTCACAGATACGCAGTATTTT. The rearrangement joins TRBV15 to TRBJ2-3, with 9 bases aligning to TRBD2. Losses at the gene ends were 1 base for V and 2 bases for J; bases not matched to a gene: 7. The germline V gene has CDR1 LNHNV and CDR2 YYDKDF (reference sequence). The CDR3 runs 17 residues.